Presented here are 22 T cell receptor beta chains from one specimen sequenced in a study of cytomegalovirus exposure and HLA in healthy donors. PCR amplification relied on 60 Vbeta primers (plus 13 Jbeta primers). The protocol was immunoSEQ multiplex PCR, while the TCRdb copy is restricted to in-frame clones and leaves out a portion. The table includes tens of thousands of clones, about four fifths detected once. The sequenced sample was PBMCs. Receptor source: a woman aged 30 to 39 in good health and CMV-seronegative.

This clone was counted a single time. The genes are TRBV5-8 and TRBJ2-7; 7 nucleotides align to TRBD1. The CDR3 consists of 14 residues. Losses at the gene ends were 8 bases for V and 0 bases for J; bases not matched to a gene: 8. Germline-derived CDR1 and CDR2 are SGHTS and YDEGEE. The CDR3 spells CASLKDRLSYEQYF. The CDR3 DNA sequence: TGTGCCAGTCTTAAGGACAGGCTCTCCTACGAGCAGTACTTC.

The chain carries TRBV5-1 and TRBJ1-2; tentative D call: TRBD1 (5 bases). This CDR3 region has 14 residues. From germline, CDR1 is SGHRS and CDR2 YFSETQ. V lost 5 bases and J lost 3, with 14 bases in between. The CDR3 DNA follows: TGCGCCAGCAGTAGGCAGGAGGGGTACTATGGCTACACCTTC. Translated, it gives CASSRQEGYYGYTF.

The V call is TRBV19, the J call TRBJ2-3; 7 bases agree with TRBD2. Germline V gene lookup returns CDR1 LNHDA and CDR2 SQIVND (reference sequence). Germline trimming cut 6 bases from V and 0 bases from J; bases unmatched to any gene: 9. The length of the CDR3 is 16 residues. CDR3 nucleotide sequence: TGTGCCAGTAGCTCGCTCGGGGGGAGAAGCACAGATACGCAGTATTTT. Translated: CASSSLGGRSTDTQYF.

The CDR3 nucleotides read TGTGCCAGCAGCAGGGGGACAGGGCCGTATGAGCAGTACTTC. Translation gives CASSRGTGPYEQYF. The chain is built from TRBV9 and TRBJ2-7; 9 bases are shared with TRBD1. The CDR3 sequence is 14 residues long. CDR1 is SGDLS, CDR2 YYNGEE, per germline. Trimming took 4 bases from V and 7 from J; bases not matched to a gene: 9.

This chain uses TRBV5-8 with TRBJ1-3, with a possible D match to TRBD1 (6 bases). Looked up from germline, CDR1 is SGHTS and CDR2 is YDEGEE. The CDR3 consists of 16 residues. The V and J ends lost 4 bases and 0 bases respectively, with 14 bases between them. The chain's CDR3 is CASSLLDRLSGNTIYF. The CDR3 bases are TGTGCCAGCAGCCTTCTCGACAGGCTCTCTGGAAACACCATATATTTT.

V and J are TRBV28 and TRBJ2-5, with 12 nucleotides matching TRBD1. Germline-derived CDR1 and CDR2 are MDHEN and SYDVKM. V gave up 5 bases and J gave up 7 bases; unmatched junction bases: 5. CDR3 length: 14 amino acids. DNA for the CDR3: TGTGCCAGCAGTCGGGACAGGGGGCGCGTGACCCAGTACTTC. Its translation is CASSRDRGRVTQYF.

CDR3: CASSLYRTGWDTF. CDR3 bases: TGTGCCAGCAGCCTATACAGGACAGGCTGGGACACCTTC. The chain links TRBV5-6 to TRBJ1-2; 7 bases fit TRBD1. Losses at the gene ends were 4 bases for V and 12 bases for J; bases not matched to a gene: 12. Germline V gene data show CDR1 as SGHDT and CDR2 as YYEEEE. The CDR3 is 13 residues long.

This chain links TRBV6-8 with TRBJ2-6; possible D gene TRBD2, 6 bases. Trimming shortened V by 4 bases and J by 0 bases, and 19 bases separated the two germline ends. CDR1 MNHGY and CDR2 SAAAGT come from the germline V gene. The CDR3 covers 19 residues. CDR3 loop: CASSLRPGLNYSGANVLTF. As DNA, the CDR3 is TGTGCCAGCAGTTTGCGACCGGGACTCAACTACTCTGGGGCCAACGTCCTGACTTTC.

This clone showed up just a few times. V gene TRBV5-4 combines with J gene TRBJ2-7, with 11 bases identical to TRBD2. The germline gives CDR1 SGHNT, CDR2 YYREEE (reference sequence). This CDR3 is 15 amino acids long. Unmatched junction bases numbered 11, after V lost 5 bases and J lost 7 bases. Here the CDR3 reads CASRGGTSGYGEQYF. The DNA of the CDR3 is TGTGCCAGCAGGGGGGGGACTAGCGGATACGGAGAGCAGTACTTC. The full variable domain, with the rest looked up from reference TRBV5-4 and TRBJ2-7, is ETGVTQSPTHLIKTRGQQVTLRCSSQSGHNTVSWYQQALGQGPQFIFQYYREEENGRGNFPPRFSGLQFPNYSSELNVNALELDDSALYLCASRGGTSGYGEQYFGPGTRLTVT.

This chain connects TRBV16 to TRBJ2-7; D gene ambiguous. The CDR3 consists of 11 residues. Trimming removed 4 bases at V and 5 bases at J, with 6 bases between. CDR1 and CDR2 from the germline V gene are KGHSY and FQNENV. The CDR3 DNA sequence: TGTGCCAGCAGCCCATTAGACGAGCAGTACTTC. Translating it yields CASSPLDEQYF.

This chain uses TRBV7-3 with TRBJ2-7, with TRBD2 matching over 8 bases. The V segment lost 4 bases and the J segment 4 bases; nucleotides outside the gene matches: 9. The germline CDR1 and CDR2 sequences are SGHTA and FQGTGA. The CDR3 is 15 amino acids. This chain's CDR3 is CASSSTGLGGYEQYF. As DNA, the CDR3 is TGTGCCAGCAGCTCCACGGGACTAGGGGGATACGAGCAGTACTTC. The whole variable domain, remainder taken from reference TRBV7-3 and TRBJ2-7, is GAGVSQTPSNKVTEKGKYVELRCDPISGHTALYWYRQSLGQGPEFLIYFQGTGAADDSGLPNDRFFAVRPEGSVSTLKIQRTERGDSAVYLCASSSTGLGGYEQYFGPGTRLTVT.

The chain carries TRBV7-9 and TRBJ2-5, with D possibly being TRBD1 (6 bases). The closer fit of TRBJ2-7 to the DNA end suggests the J call may be wrong. CDR1 SEHNR and CDR2 FQNEAQ come from the germline V gene (reference sequence). The CDR3 extends over 15 amino acids. In DNA form, the CDR3 reads TGTGCCAGCAGCCCGCGCCGGGACATCTCCTACGAGCAGTACTTC. Amino acid sequence: CASSPRRDISYEQYF.

In this sample, this clone turned up once. J is TRBJ2-7 and V is TRBV5-1, with 12 bases that match TRBD2. This CDR3 is 15 amino acids long. V was pared by 3 bases and J by 4 bases, with 5 bases of the junction left unmatched. Germline V gene data show CDR1 as SGHRS and CDR2 as YFSETQ. CDR3 sequence (DNA): TGCGCCAGCAGCTACTCCGGGACTAGCGGGTACGAGCAGTACTTC. This codes for CASSYSGTSGYEQYF.

This clone appeared a single time. The genes are TRBV7-3 and TRBJ2-1, with a weak D call TRBD2 (7 bases). CDR3 size: 14 residues. V was cut by 2 bases and J by 6 bases, with 11 bases left in between. CDR1 SGHTA and CDR2 FQGTGA come from the germline V gene. The CDR3 nucleotides are TGTGCCAGCAGCTTAGGGGGGGCTGGCAATGAGCAGTTCTTC. Its protein is CASSLGGAGNEQFF.

This rearrangement joins TRBV4-2 to TRBJ1-6; TRBD1 aligns across 7 bases. This CDR3 contains 16 residues. CDR1 is LGHNA and CDR2 is YNFKEQ in the germline V gene. V trimming: 1 base; J trimming: 11 bases; junction bases outside the gene matches: 11. The CDR3 DNA follows: TGTGCCAGCAGCCAAGTTACAGGGGCCTTAGAAGCACCCCTCCACTTT. Protein sequence: CASSQVTGALEAPLHF.

The genes are TRBV10-1 and TRBJ2-7, with a tentative D call TRBD2 (5 bases). V was cut by 3 bases and J by 4 bases, with 13 bases left in between. The CDR3 is made up of 14 amino acids. Germline-derived CDR1 and CDR2 are WNHNN and SYGVQD (reference sequence). CDR3 sequence reads: CASSDRLRGYEQYF. For the CDR3, the DNA is TGCGCCAGCAGTGACAGGCTACGGGGTTACGAGCAGTACTTC.

The chain employs TRBV15 and TRBJ2-3; TRBD1 matches 8 bases. Germline values: CDR1 LNHNV, CDR2 YYDKDF (reference sequence). The CDR3 covers 15 residues. The trim removed 5 bases at V and 4 bases at J, leaving 8 bases unmatched. CDR3 nucleotides: TGTGCCACCAGCCGCGGACAGGGAGCAGCAGATACGCAGTATTTT. This gives the protein CATSRGQGAADTQYF.

CDR3 sequence reads: CASGQGLSGANVLTF. The CDR3 nucleotides are TGTGCCAGTGGGCAGGGACTCTCTGGGGCCAACGTCCTGACTTTC. J is TRBJ2-6 and V is TRBV19; D is possibly TRBD2 (6 bases). This CDR3 is 15 amino acids long. V was trimmed by 8 bases and J by 0 bases, leaving 11 bases between them. Germline CDR1 LNHDA, CDR2 SQIVND (reference sequence). The full variable domain, with the rest looked up from reference TRBV19 and TRBJ2-6, is DGGITQSPKYLFRKEGQNVTLSCEQNLNHDAMYWYRQDPGQGLRLIYYSQIVNDFQKGDIAEGYSVSREKKESFPLTVTSAQKNPTAFYLCASGQGLSGANVLTFGAGSRLTVL.

This rearrangement joins TRBV30 to TRBJ1-3; 7 nucleotides align to TRBD1. The germline V gene encodes CDR1 GTSNPN and CDR2 SVGIG (reference sequence). This CDR3 has 15 amino acids. V lost 2 bases to trimming and J lost 0 bases; unmatched junction nucleotides: 4. The CDR3 is CAWSRDSGSGNTIYF. The CDR3 DNA sequence: TGTGCCTGGAGTCGGGACAGCGGCTCTGGAAACACCATATATTTT.

This chain uses TRBV29-1 with TRBJ2-1, with 9 bases matching TRBD1. Germline CDR1 and CDR2: SQVTM and ANQGSEA. V shed 5 bases, J shed 7 bases, and the junction held 6 bases outside the gene matches. The CDR3 totals 13 residues. The CDR3 sequence is CSVPGTGRNEQFF. The DNA of the CDR3 is TGCAGCGTTCCCGGGACAGGGAGGAATGAGCAGTTCTTC.

The genes are TRBV5-1 and TRBJ2-7; 7 nucleotides agree with TRBD1. The germline CDR1 and CDR2 sequences are SGHRS and YFSETQ. V dropped 7 bases and J dropped 3; count of bases not matched to a gene: 10. The CDR3 sequence is 14 residues long. CDR3 coding DNA: TGCGCCAGCGGCAGACAGGGTGACAGCTACGAGCAGTACTTC. It encodes CASGRQGDSYEQYF.

The chain uses TRBV7-8 and TRBJ1-5, with D unclear. V shed 5 bases and J shed 4 bases, with 15 bases lying between them. The germline CDR1 and CDR2 sequences are SGHVS and FQNEAQ. The CDR3 consists of 15 residues. The CDR3 spells CASSLRRDANQPQHF. The CDR3 DNA reads TGTGCCAGCAGCCTTCGGAGGGATGCAAATCAGCCCCAGCATTTT.